Listed below are T cell receptor beta chains from one sample, sequenced in a study of cytomegalovirus exposure and HLA in healthy donors. TCRdb's copy holds only in-frame clones and misses some; the assay was immunoSEQ multiplex PCR. The sample lists around 170,000 clones; 70% to 80% were seen once. The sample comprised PBMCs. The receptors were sampled from a man aged 35-49 years in good health and CMV-seronegative. Each CDR3 is given with its conserved first and last residue. Each record gives: clone size, J gene, V gene, D gene, CDR3 protein, CDR3 DNA. D genes are given only for firm matches. Expanded clones get a size class; other rows say once, few or many, or leave the size out.

clone size: once; J gene: TRBJ2-5; V gene: TRBV5-4; D gene: TRBD2; CDR3 protein: CASSLGTSMETQYF; CDR3 DNA: TGTGCCAGCAGCTTGGGGACTAGCATGGAGACCCAGTACTTC
clone size: -; J gene: TRBJ1-1; V gene: TRBV6-1; D gene: -; CDR3 protein: CASSQTLLNTEAFF; CDR3 DNA: TGTGCCAGCAGCCAAACACTATTGAACACTGAAGCTTTCTTT
clone size: -; J gene: TRBJ1-5; V gene: TRBV27; D gene: TRBD1; CDR3 protein: CASSLDRGNQPQHF; CDR3 DNA: TGTGCCAGCAGTCTGGACAGGGGCAATCAGCCCCAGCATTTT
clone size: -; J gene: TRBJ1-4; V gene: TRBV28; D gene: TRBD1; CDR3 protein: CASTRTGTGNEKLFF; CDR3 DNA: TGTGCCAGCACTCGCACCGGGACAGGGAATGAAAAACTGTTTTTT
clone size: -; J gene: TRBJ2-7; V gene: TRBV7-9; D gene: TRBD1; CDR3 protein: CASSLDATGVAYEQYF; CDR3 DNA: TGTGCCAGCAGCTTAGATGCTACAGGGGTGGCTTACGAGCAGTACTTC
clone size: -; J gene: TRBJ2-7; V gene: TRBV11-2; D gene: TRBD1; CDR3 protein: CASSLTGPIYEQYF; CDR3 DNA: TGTGCCAGCAGCTTGACAGGGCCTATCTACGAGCAGTACTTC
clone size: -; J gene: TRBJ2-3; V gene: TRBV7-2; D gene: -; CDR3 protein: CASSFRLRLVGTDTQYF; CDR3 DNA: TGTGCCAGCAGCTTTCGACTCCGCTTGGTGGGCACAGATACGCAGTATTTT
clone size: -; J gene: TRBJ2-3; V gene: TRBV5-4; D gene: TRBD2; CDR3 protein: CASSLGGRNTDTQYF; CDR3 DNA: TGTGCCAGCAGCTTGGGCGGGAGGAACACAGATACGCAGTATTTT
clone size: few; J gene: TRBJ1-1; V gene: TRBV10-3; D gene: -; CDR3 protein: CAISERGSTEAFF; CDR3 DNA: TGTGCCATCAGTGAGCGGGGAAGCACTGAAGCTTTCTTT
clone size: -; J gene: TRBJ1-5; V gene: TRBV6-4; D gene: TRBD1; CDR3 protein: CASSDPQGAGCVNQPQHF; CDR3 DNA: TGTGCCAGCAGTGACCCACAGGGGGCGGGATGTGTCAATCAGCCCCAGCATTTT
clone size: -; J gene: TRBJ2-7; V gene: TRBV18; D gene: -; CDR3 protein: CASSLTYYYEQYF; CDR3 DNA: TGTGCCAGCTCACTTACTTACTACTACGAGCAGTACTTC
clone size: -; J gene: TRBJ2-2; V gene: TRBV5-1; D gene: TRBD2; CDR3 protein: CASSLESGRNTGELFF; CDR3 DNA: TGCGCCAGCAGCTTAGAGAGCGGGAGGAACACCGGGGAGCTGTTTTTT
clone size: -; J gene: TRBJ2-6; V gene: TRBV2; D gene: -; CDR3 protein: CASSELLWLSGANVLTF; CDR3 DNA: TGTGCCAGCAGTGAACTGCTCTGGCTCTCTGGGGCCAACGTCCTGACTTTC
clone size: once; J gene: TRBJ2-3; V gene: TRBV28; D gene: -; CDR3 protein: CASSLVGQGFTDTQYF; CDR3 DNA: TGTGCCAGCAGTTTGGTGGGACAAGGCTTCACAGATACGCAGTATTTT
clone size: once; J gene: TRBJ1-6; V gene: TRBV11-2; D gene: TRBD1; CDR3 protein: CASRPTGGSSPLHF; CDR3 DNA: TGTGCCAGCAGACCCACAGGGGGCAGTTCACCCCTCCACTTT
clone size: -; J gene: TRBJ2-5; V gene: TRBV29-1; D gene: TRBD2; CDR3 protein: CSVGLAGGRETQYF; CDR3 DNA: TGCAGCGTCGGATTAGCGGGGGGTCGAGAGACCCAGTACTTC
clone size: -; J gene: TRBJ1-2; V gene: TRBV25-1; D gene: TRBD1; CDR3 protein: CASSGIWTGLYGYTF; CDR3 DNA: TGTGCCAGCAGTGGCATTTGGACAGGTCTCTATGGCTACACCTTC
clone size: -; J gene: TRBJ2-7; V gene: TRBV6-1; D gene: -; CDR3 protein: CASSVLSGEQYF; CDR3 DNA: TGTGCCAGCAGTGTACTGTCGGGCGAGCAGTACTTC
clone size: few; J gene: TRBJ1-2; V gene: TRBV5-6; D gene: -; CDR3 protein: CASSLVGIYTF; CDR3 DNA: TGTGCCAGCAGCTTGGTCGGGATCTACACCTTC
clone size: few; J gene: TRBJ1-2; V gene: TRBV19; D gene: TRBD1; CDR3 protein: CASGAGTEDYGYTF; CDR3 DNA: TGTGCCAGTGGGGCCGGGACAGAAGACTATGGCTACACCTTC
clone size: -; J gene: TRBJ2-5; V gene: TRBV6-5; D gene: TRBD1; CDR3 protein: CAGRKRARGRETQYF; CDR3 DNA: TGTGCCGGCAGGAAGCGGGCCAGGGGGCGGGAGACCCAGTACTTC
clone size: few; J gene: TRBJ2-7; V gene: TRBV21-1; D gene: -; CDR3 protein: CASSKGRAGGYEQYF; CDR3 DNA: TGTGCCAGCAGCAAAGGTAGGGCAGGGGGCTACGAGCAGTACTTC
clone size: -; J gene: TRBJ2-1; V gene: TRBV18; D gene: TRBD2; CDR3 protein: CASSPYQREGQEQFF; CDR3 DNA: TGTGCCAGCTCACCTTACCAGCGGGAGGGCCAAGAGCAGTTCTTC